The rows below give T cell receptor beta chains drawn from one sample of a study of radiotherapy plus CTLA-4 blockade in lung cancer. Generated by immunoSEQ multiplex PCR, the TCRdb table keeps only in-frame clones and is missing some. The sample holds tens of thousands of clones; approximately 70% are singletons and the top ten take 3% to 4.5%. The sequences come from peripheral blood, collected from a patient treated with radiotherapy plus ipilimumab. These TCRs come from a human donor with non-small cell lung cancer who had a complete response to radiotherapy plus ipilimumab. The CDR3 runs from the conserved cysteine through the conserved F or W. D genes are given only for firm matches. Clone size is given for some rows only: seen once, a few or many times, or a class if the clone is expanded.

j_call clone_size d_call v_call cdr3_length cdr3_aa cdr3_nt
TRBJ2-7 . TRBD2 TRBV28 15 CASSHPGLAPYEQYF TGTGCCAGCAGTCATCCGGGACTAGCGCCCTACGAGCAGTACTTC
TRBJ1-1 . TRBD1 TRBV30 14 CAWNRGQDHTEAFF TGTGCCTGGAATAGGGGGCAGGACCACACTGAAGCTTTCTTT
TRBJ2-5 once TRBD2 TRBV5-5 16 CASSSGTSGGRETQYF TGTGCCAGCAGCTCAGGGACTAGCGGGGGGCGTGAGACCCAGTACTTC
TRBJ2-1 few . TRBV7-8 13 CASSLDLPGEQFF TGTGCCAGCAGCTTAGACCTCCCGGGTGAGCAGTTCTTC
TRBJ2-3 . . TRBV6-4 14 CASSPQTGPDTQYF TGTGCCAGCAGTCCACAGACAGGCCCAGATACGCAGTATTTT
TRBJ1-1 . TRBD1 TRBV6-5 14 CASSYRQGSTEAFF TGTGCCAGCAGTTACAGACAGGGGAGCACTGAAGCTTTCTTT
TRBJ2-2 . . TRBV29-1 14 CSVSTSSYTGELFF TGCAGCGTATCGACTAGTTCATATACCGGGGAGCTGTTTTTT
TRBJ2-5 . . TRBV5-4 14 CASSPRVTEETQYF TGTGCCAGCAGCCCACGTGTGACAGAAGAGACCCAGTACTTC
TRBJ2-7 few . TRBV6-1 13 CASSRELEKEQYF TGTGCCAGCAGTCGAGAACTGGAGAAAGAGCAGTACTTC
TRBJ2-2 medium-sized TRBD1 TRBV7-2 15 CASSWDRAGAGELFF TGTGCCAGCAGCTGGGACAGGGCGGGGGCCGGGGAGCTGTTTTTT
TRBJ1-3 . TRBD1 TRBV15 16 CATSSPRQGLRNTIYF TGTGCCACCAGCTCCCCAAGACAGGGGTTAAGAAACACCATATATTTT
TRBJ1-1 once . TRBV6-6 14 CASSYAATGTEAFF TGTGCCAGCAGTTATGCGGCGACGGGGACTGAAGCTTTCTTT
TRBJ2-3 . . TRBV30 12 CAWSVGRGTQYF TGTGCCTGGAGTGTCGGCAGGGGAACGCAGTATTTT
TRBJ2-2 . . TRBV11-2 13 CASSPRGGGELFF TGTGCCAGCAGCCCGAGGGGGGGCGGGGAGCTGTTTTTT
TRBJ2-7 . TRBD1 TRBV30 12 CAWGDRGYEQYF TGTGCCTGGGGCGACAGGGGTTACGAGCAGTACTTC
TRBJ2-5 . . TRBV6-5 15 CASSYSVLRQETQYF TGTGCCAGCAGTTACTCGGTGCTGCGACAAGAGACCCAGTACTTC
TRBJ1-5 . TRBD1 TRBV6-1 15 CASRSSGQGGQPQHF TGTGCCAGCAGAAGCTCGGGACAGGGGGGTCAGCCCCAGCATTTT
TRBJ1-1 few TRBD1 TRBV5-6 17 CASSVSGTGGLNTEAFF TGTGCCAGCAGCGTATCCGGGACAGGGGGTTTAAACACTGAAGCTTTCTTT
TRBJ2-7 . . TRBV4-2 13 CASSQDVQYEQYF TGTGCCAGCAGCCAAGATGTCCAGTACGAGCAGTACTTC
TRBJ1-2 . TRBD1 TRBV27 17 CASSLYSRQGNSYGYTF TGTGCCAGCAGTTTATATTCGAGACAGGGTAACTCCTATGGCTACACCTTC
TRBJ2-1 . . TRBV5-6 15 CASSTGLSSYNEQFF TGTGCCAGCAGCACGGGACTCAGCTCCTACAATGAGCAGTTCTTC
TRBJ1-6 . TRBD1 TRBV18 16 CASSRQGSGYNSPLHF TGTGCCAGCTCGCGACAGGGCTCCGGCTATAATTCACCCCTCCACTTT
TRBJ1-2 . . TRBV7-9 13 CASSLDSLYGYTF TGTGCCAGCAGCTTAGACAGTCTCTATGGCTACACCTTC
TRBJ2-5 . TRBD2 TRBV10-1 16 CASSEGTSGNKETQYF TGCGCCAGCAGTGAAGGGACTAGCGGGAATAAAGAGACCCAGTACTTC